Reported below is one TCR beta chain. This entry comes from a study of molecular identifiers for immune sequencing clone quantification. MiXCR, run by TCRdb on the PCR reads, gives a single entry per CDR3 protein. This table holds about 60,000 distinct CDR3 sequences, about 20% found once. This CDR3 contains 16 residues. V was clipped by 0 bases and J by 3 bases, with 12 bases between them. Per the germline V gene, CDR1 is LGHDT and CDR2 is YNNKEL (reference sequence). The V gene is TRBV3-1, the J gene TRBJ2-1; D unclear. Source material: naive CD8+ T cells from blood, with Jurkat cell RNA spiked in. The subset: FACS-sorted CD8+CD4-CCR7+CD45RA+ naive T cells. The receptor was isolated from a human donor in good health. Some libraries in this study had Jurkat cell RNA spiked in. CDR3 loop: CASSQDFWASYNEQFF. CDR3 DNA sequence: TGTGCCAGCAGCCAAGATTTTTGGGCTAGCTACAATGAGCAGTTCTTC.